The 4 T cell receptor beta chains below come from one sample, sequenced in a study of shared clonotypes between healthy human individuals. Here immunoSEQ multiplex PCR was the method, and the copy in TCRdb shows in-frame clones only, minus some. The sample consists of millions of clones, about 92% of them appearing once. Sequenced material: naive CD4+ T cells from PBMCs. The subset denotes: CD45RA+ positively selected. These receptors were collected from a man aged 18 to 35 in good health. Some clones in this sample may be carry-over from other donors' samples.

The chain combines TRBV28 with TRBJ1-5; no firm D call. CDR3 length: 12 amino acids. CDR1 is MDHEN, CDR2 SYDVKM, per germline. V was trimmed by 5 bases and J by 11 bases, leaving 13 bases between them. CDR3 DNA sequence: TGTGCCAGCAGTCTCCAGTATGTGACCCAGCATTTT. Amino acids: CASSLQYVTQHF. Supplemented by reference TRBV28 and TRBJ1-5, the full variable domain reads DVKVTQSSRYLVKRTGEKVFLECVQDMDHENMFWYRQDPGLGLRLIYFSYDVKMKEKGDIPEGYSVSREKKERFSLILESASTNQTSMYLCASSLQYVTQHFGDGTRLSIL.

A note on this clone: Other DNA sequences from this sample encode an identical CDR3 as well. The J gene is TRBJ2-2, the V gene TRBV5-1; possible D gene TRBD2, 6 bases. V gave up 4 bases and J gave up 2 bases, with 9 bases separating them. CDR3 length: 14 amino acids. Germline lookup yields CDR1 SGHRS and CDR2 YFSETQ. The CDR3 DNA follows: TGCGCCAGCAGCGTCGGGACTAACACCGGGGAGCTGTTTTTT. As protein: CASSVGTNTGELFF.

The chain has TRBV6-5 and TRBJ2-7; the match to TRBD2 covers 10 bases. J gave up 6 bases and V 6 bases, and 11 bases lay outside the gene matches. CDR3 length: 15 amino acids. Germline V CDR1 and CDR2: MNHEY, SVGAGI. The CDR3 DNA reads TGTGCCAGCAGCCGCGATCTAGCGGGAGTGGGCGAGCAGTACTTC. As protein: CASSRDLAGVGEQYF.

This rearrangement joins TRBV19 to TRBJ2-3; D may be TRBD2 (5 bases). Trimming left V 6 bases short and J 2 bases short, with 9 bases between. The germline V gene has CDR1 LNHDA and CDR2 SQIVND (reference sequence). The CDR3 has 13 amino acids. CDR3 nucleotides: TGTGCCAGTAGGGACTTCTACACAGATACGCAGTATTTT. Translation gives CASRDFYTDTQYF.